This T cell receptor beta chain came from a study of CD8 T cells in ankylosing spondylitis. General study points: In the blood and synovial fluid of reactive arthritis, some motif variants had been previously reported. Disease-linked clones proved CD8+ and comparatively uncommon in peripheral blood. Reportedly, disease-linked clones are significantly enriched in ankylosing spondylitis patients' matched synovial fluid.

This clonotype was recorded many times. Its target is not known. Germline-derived CDR1 and CDR2 are SGDLS and YYNGEE. Trimming took 0 bases from V and 0 from J, leaving 13 bases between them. The CDR3 covers 17 residues. Via MiXCR, TCRdb re-called the 5' RACE reads, giving one row per CDR3 protein. Of tens of thousands of distinct CDR3 sequences in the sample, 2.5% to 3.5% were seen once. The chain joins TRBV9 to TRBJ2-1, with D perhaps matching TRBD1 (7 bases). Sequenced input: blood, either unsorted or a sorted T cell fraction (not recorded which). This sequence was found in a male donor with ankylosing spondylitis or in good health (not recorded which). CDR3 coding DNA: TGTGCCAGCAGCGTAGGGGGCAGGGGGGTCTCCTACAATGAGCAGTTCTTC. This encodes CASSVGGRGVSYNEQFF. The complete variable domain, with remaining parts taken from reference TRBV9 and TRBJ2-1, reads DSGVTQTPKHLITATGQRVTLRCSPRSGDLSVYWYQQSLDQGLQFLIQYYNGEERAKGNILERFSAQQFPDLHSELNLSSLELGDSALYFCASSVGGRGVSYNEQFFGPGTRLTVL.